Included here is one T cell receptor beta chain sequence, with context. Patients from Seattle were sampled longitudinally, starting during active infection. The data derive from a study of blood T cell repertoires in COVID-19. Study summary: Acute and convalescent COVID-19 specimens originated in the United States, Italy and Spain.

The CDR3 has 16 amino acids. V was clipped by 1 base and J by 6 bases; unmatched bases: 8. Per germline, CDR1 SGHTA and CDR2 FQGTGA. How the authors handled the data: Amplification with reference gene primers provided the estimates of nucleated cell counts. Libraries were prepared by immunoSEQ multiplex PCR; TCRdb keeps only in-frame clonotypes and omits some of them. V and J calls and clone size are those listed in that table; D and trimming were worked out from the DNA. The sample gives 240,000 or so clones, roughly 76% of which show up once; 6.5% to 8.5% is in the top ten. The V and J genes are TRBV7-3 and TRBJ1-2; 10 nucleotides line up with TRBD1. The receptor's source is a woman of 80 years or more with COVID-19, enrolled during active disease. What was sequenced was peripheral blood. CDR3 loop: CASSLNQGQGRHGYTF. In DNA, the CDR3 is TGTGCCAGCAGCTTAAACCAGGGACAGGGGCGACATGGCTACACCTTC.